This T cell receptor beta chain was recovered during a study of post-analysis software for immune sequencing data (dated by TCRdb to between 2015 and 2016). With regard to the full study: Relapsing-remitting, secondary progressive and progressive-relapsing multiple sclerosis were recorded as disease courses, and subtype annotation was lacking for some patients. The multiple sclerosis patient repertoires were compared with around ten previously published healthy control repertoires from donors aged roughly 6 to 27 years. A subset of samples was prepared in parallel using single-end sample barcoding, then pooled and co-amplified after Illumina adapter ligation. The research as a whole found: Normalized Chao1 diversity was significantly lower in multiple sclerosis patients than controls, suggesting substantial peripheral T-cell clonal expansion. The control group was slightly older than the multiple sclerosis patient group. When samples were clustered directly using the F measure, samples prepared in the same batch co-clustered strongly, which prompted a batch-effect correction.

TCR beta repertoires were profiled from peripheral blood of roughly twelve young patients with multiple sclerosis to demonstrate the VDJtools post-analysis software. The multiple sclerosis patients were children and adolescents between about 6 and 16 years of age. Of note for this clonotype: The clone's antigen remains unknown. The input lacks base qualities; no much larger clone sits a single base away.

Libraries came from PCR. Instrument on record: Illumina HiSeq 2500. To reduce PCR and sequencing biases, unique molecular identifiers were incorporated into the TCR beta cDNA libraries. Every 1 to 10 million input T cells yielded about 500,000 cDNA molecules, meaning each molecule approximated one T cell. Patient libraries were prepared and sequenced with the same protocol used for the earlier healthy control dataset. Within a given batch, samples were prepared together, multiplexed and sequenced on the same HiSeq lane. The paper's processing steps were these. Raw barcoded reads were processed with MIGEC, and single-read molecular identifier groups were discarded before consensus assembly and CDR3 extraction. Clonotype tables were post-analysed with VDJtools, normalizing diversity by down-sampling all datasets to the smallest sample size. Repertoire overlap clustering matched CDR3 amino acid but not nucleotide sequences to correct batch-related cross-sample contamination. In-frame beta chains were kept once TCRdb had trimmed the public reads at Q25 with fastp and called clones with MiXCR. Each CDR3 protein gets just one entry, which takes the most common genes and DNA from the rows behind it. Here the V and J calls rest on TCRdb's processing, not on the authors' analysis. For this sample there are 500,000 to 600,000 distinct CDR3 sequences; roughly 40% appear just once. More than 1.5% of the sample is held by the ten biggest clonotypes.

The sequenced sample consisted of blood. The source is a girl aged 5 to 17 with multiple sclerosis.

The CDR3 region has the sequence CASSLSPTYWTGSYGYTF. In nucleotides, the sequence is TGTGCCAGCAGTTTATCCCCAACCTACTGGACAGGGAGCTATGGCTACACCTTC. The sequence joins TRBV27 to TRBJ1-2, and TRBD1 aligns with 8 junction nucleotides. After removal of 0 bases from V and 4 bases from J, the junction retains 13 bases not matched to a gene. Reading the germline V gene (reference sequence) gives CDR1 MNHEY and CDR2 SMNVEV. Measured from the cysteine to the phenylalanine, the CDR3 is 18 residues long. The CDR3 DNA has 54 bases and is translated from base 1.